This paragraph covers one T cell receptor (beta chain) sequence. What it binds is not known. The data derive from a study of T cell repertoires in cytomegalovirus infection. Each CDR3 protein is one row after TCRdb ran MiXCR on the reads. The sample has roughly 990,000 distinct CDR3 sequences, around 30% seen once. The receptor's source is a human donor in good health (CMV status not recorded). Some clones in this sample may be carry-over from other donors' samples. Sequencing used cultured CD8+ T cells from PBMCs, obtained from culture after CMV antigen stimulation.

For the CDR3, the DNA is TGTGCCAGCAGTTACGGACAGGGGGCGTTCGCTGAAGCTTTCTTT. Protein product: CASSYGQGAFAEAFF. The chain employs TRBV6-5 and TRBJ1-1; 11 nucleotides line up with TRBD1. V was clipped by 2 bases and J by 6 bases; unmatched bases: 5. The V gene's germline CDR1 is MNHEY and CDR2 SVGAGI. The length of the CDR3 is 15 residues.